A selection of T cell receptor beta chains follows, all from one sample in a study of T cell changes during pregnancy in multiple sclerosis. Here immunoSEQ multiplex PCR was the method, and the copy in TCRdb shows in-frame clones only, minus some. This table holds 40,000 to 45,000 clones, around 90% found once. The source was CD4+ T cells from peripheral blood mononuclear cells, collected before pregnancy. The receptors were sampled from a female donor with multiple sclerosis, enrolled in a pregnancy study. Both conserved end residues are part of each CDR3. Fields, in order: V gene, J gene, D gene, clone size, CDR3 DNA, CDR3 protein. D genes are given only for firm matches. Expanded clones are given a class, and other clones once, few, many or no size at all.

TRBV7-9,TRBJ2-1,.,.,TGTGCCAGCAGCTTAGGTCTTGGAGTTAGCTCCTACAATGAGCAGTTCTTC,CASSLGLGVSSYNEQFF
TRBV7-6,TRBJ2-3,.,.,TGTGCCAGCAGCTTGGGAGCGGGTTCCAGCACAGATACGCAGTATTTT,CASSLGAGSSTDTQYF
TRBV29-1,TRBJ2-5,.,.,TGCAGCGCCGTACCGGTCTCGGAGACCCAGTACTTC,CSAVPVSETQYF
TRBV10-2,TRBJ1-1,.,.,TGCGCCAGCAGTGAGTCGGGCAGGGCGACGGCTGAAGCTTTCTTT,CASSESGRATAEAFF
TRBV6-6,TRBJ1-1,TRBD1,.,TGTGCCAGCACTAGACAGGGGGCTAACACTGAAGCTTTCTTT,CASTRQGANTEAFF
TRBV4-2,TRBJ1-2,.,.,TGTGCCAGCAGCCAAGGGCGGGGCCGGGCGGGCTATGGCTACACCTTC,CASSQGRGRAGYGYTF
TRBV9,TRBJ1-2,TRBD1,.,TGTGCCAGCAGCGGGGGACAGATAAACTATGGCTACACCTTC,CASSGGQINYGYTF
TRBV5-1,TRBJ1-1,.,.,TGCGCCAGCAGCTACGCCCCGGACAGGAACACTGAAGCTTTCTTT,CASSYAPDRNTEAFF
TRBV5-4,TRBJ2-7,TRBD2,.,TGTGCCAGCAGCAGGGGAGCGGGGGCTTTGATCTACGAGCAGTACTTC,CASSRGAGALIYEQYF
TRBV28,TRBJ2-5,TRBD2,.,TGTGCCAGCAGTTTACTCACCCGGACTAGCGGGAAGACCCAGTACTTC,CASSLLTRTSGKTQYF
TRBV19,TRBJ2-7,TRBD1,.,TGTGCCAGTAGTATAGACGCCGGGACAGGGGGAAACGAGCAGTACTTC,CASSIDAGTGGNEQYF
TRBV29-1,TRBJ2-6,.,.,TGCAGCGTTACAGGTCTTTCTGGGGCCAACGTCCTGACTTTC,CSVTGLSGANVLTF
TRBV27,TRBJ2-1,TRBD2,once,TGTGCCAGCAAGGGGTTTGAGCGGGAGGGCAATGAGCAGTTCTTC,CASKGFEREGNEQFF
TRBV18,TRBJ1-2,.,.,TGTGCCAGCTCACCACCGGCCGGGGTTTGGACTTATGGCTACACCTTC,CASSPPAGVWTYGYTF